This T cell receptor beta chain derives from a study of shared clonotypes between healthy human individuals. This table comes from immunoSEQ multiplex PCR, and its TCRdb copy is limited to in-frame clones, with some not included. The sample includes about 1,900,000 clones, about 94% of them seen just once. After removal of 4 bases from V and 5 bases from J, the junction contained 11 bases not matched to a gene. Germline lookup yields CDR1 SGDLS and CDR2 YYNGEE. The length of the CDR3 is 16 residues. Naive CD8 cells lacked CD45RO, underwent positive selection for CCR7 and left out terminally differentiated effector memory CD45RA+ cells.

The sample consisted of naive CD8+ T cells sorted from blood. This TCR derives from a man aged 18-30 years in good health. V and J are TRBV9 and TRBJ2-5; 10 nucleotides agree with TRBD1. The CDR3 is CASSTSLTGGGETQYF. Here the CDR3 DNA reads TGTGCCAGCAGCACGTCCCTGACAGGGGGCGGTGAGACCCAGTACTTC.